These 22 T cell receptor beta chains share one sample of origin, sequenced in a study of CD8 T cells in ankylosing spondylitis. TCRdb redid the calling of the 5' RACE reads with MiXCR, one entry per CDR3 protein. The repertoire includes about 130,000 distinct CDR3 sequences, approximately 9.7% of them detected once, and 2.5% to 3.5% sits in the top ten. Sequencing was carried out using blood, either unsorted or a sorted T cell fraction (not recorded which). All receptors derive from a male donor with ankylosing spondylitis or in good health (not recorded which).

Many counts were recorded for this clonotype. This chain joins TRBV20-1 and TRBJ2-7, with 10 bases identical to TRBD1. CDR1 is DFQATT and CDR2 is SNEGSKA in the germline V gene (reference sequence). The length of the CDR3 is 13 residues. V shed 5 bases, J shed 2 bases, and the junction held 3 bases outside the gene matches. CDR3 in amino acids: CSAVGQGAYEQYF. DNA of the CDR3: TGCAGTGCTGTCGGACAGGGGGCCTACGAGCAGTACTTC.

In this sample, this clonotype turned up many times. DNA of the CDR3: TGCAGCGTTGAAGATCGGAACAACAATGAGCAGTTCTTC. It specifies CSVEDRNNNEQFF. The rearrangement joins TRBV29-1 to TRBJ2-1, with D unclear. The V end lost 0 bases, the J end lost 5 bases, and 8 bases lay between the germline ends. The CDR3 is 13 amino acids. Germline CDR1 and CDR2: SQVTM and ANQGSEA.

This clonotype was seen repeatedly, ten times or more. The chain combines TRBV20-1 with TRBJ2-7, with 8 bases identical to TRBD2. CDR1 and CDR2 (germline): DFQATT, SNEGSKA (reference sequence). V dropped 6 bases and J dropped 5; count of bases not matched to a gene: 12. This CDR3 has 14 residues. This chain's CDR3 is CSALRAGELDEQYF. As DNA, the CDR3 is TGCAGTGCCCTTAGAGCGGGAGAACTTGACGAGCAGTACTTC.

This clonotype was detected many times. The chain is built from TRBV29-1 and TRBJ1-1, with D hard to call. In germline, CDR1 is SQVTM, CDR2 ANQGSEA. This CDR3 contains 13 residues. Trimming cost V 5 bases and J 7 bases, with 17 bases left between them. The CDR3 DNA reads as TGCAGCGTTCAGGATATGGGGATGGGTGAAGCTTTCTTT. Amino acids: CSVQDMGMGEAFF. Full variable domain (outside the CDR3, taken from reference TRBV29-1 and TRBJ1-1): SAVISQKPSRDICQRGTSLTIQCQVDSQVTMMFWYRQQPGQSLTLIATANQGSEATYESGFVIDKFPISRPNLTFSTLTVSNMSPEDSSIYLCSVQDMGMGEAFFGQGTRLTVV.

This clonotype has a count of ten or more. The V call is TRBV27, the J call TRBJ2-7; D perhaps matches TRBD2 (6 bases). V was clipped by 6 bases and J by 2 bases, with 17 bases between them. The germline V gene has CDR1 MNHEY and CDR2 SMNVEV (reference sequence). The CDR3 has 15 amino acids. As DNA, the CDR3 is TGTGCCAGCAGCTTACGGGACTTTGGGCCCTACGAGCAGTACTTC. It specifies CASSLRDFGPYEQYF.

In its sample, this clonotype was seen many times. The V call is TRBV15, the J call TRBJ1-5, with D perhaps TRBD1 (5 bases). The ends were cut back, 3 bases at V and 0 bases at J, with 12 bases in the middle. The CDR3 length is 16 residues. Germline lookup yields CDR1 LNHNV and CDR2 YYDKDF (reference sequence). DNA for the CDR3: TGTGCCACCAGCAGGGTAACAGGTTATAGCAATCAGCCCCAGCATTTT. Its protein product is CATSRVTGYSNQPQHF.

This clonotype was counted at least ten times. For the CDR3, the DNA is TGCGCCAGCAGCACACGGACAGGCCGAAACACTGAAGCTTTCTTT. Its protein is CASSTRTGRNTEAFF. The genes are TRBV5-1 and TRBJ1-1; TRBD1 aligns across 7 bases. With V trimmed by 4 bases and J by 2 bases, 8 bases remained unmatched. Germline loops: CDR1 SGHRS, CDR2 YFSETQ. The CDR3 length is 15 residues.

A few counts support this clonotype. The gene calls are TRBV12-3 or TRBV12-4 and TRBJ2-7; 10 positions match TRBD1. With 8 bases clipped from V and 6 bases from J, the junction kept 4 bases outside the gene matches. CDR3 size: 12 residues. The CDR3 protein is CASGGQGSEQYF. For the CDR3, the DNA is TGTGCCAGCGGGGGACAGGGGAGCGAGCAGTACTTC.

This clonotype was counted at least ten times. V and J are TRBV5-1 and TRBJ2-2; D is uncertain. This CDR3 spans 14 amino acids. Trimming took 3 bases from V and 4 from J, leaving 10 bases between them. From germline, CDR1 is SGHRS and CDR2 YFSETQ. CDR3 sequence reads: CASSYGRSTGELFF. The CDR3 region has the DNA TGCGCCAGCAGCTACGGACGGAGCACCGGGGAGCTGTTTTTT.

This clonotype was seen many times. The chain uses TRBV4-1 and TRBJ2-3, with D maybe TRBD2 (6 bases). Between the trimmed V and J ends, which lost 1 base and 2 bases, there was a span of 16 bases. The CDR3 extends over 17 amino acids. Germline CDR1 and CDR2: MGHRA and YSYEKL. The CDR3 here is CASSQARRGWITDTQYF. In nucleotides, the CDR3 is TGCGCCAGCAGCCAAGCCCGACGGGGGTGGATCACAGATACGCAGTATTTT.

This clonotype was found many times. V usage is TRBV5-6 and J usage is TRBJ1-2, with D possibly TRBD1 on 5 matching bases. The CDR3 consists of 15 residues. V was cut by 1 base and J by 4 bases, with 14 bases left in between. Germline CDR1 SGHDT, CDR2 YYEEEE. The CDR3 loop is CASSLLGDRVYGYTF. DNA of the CDR3: TGTGCCAGCAGCTTGTTGGGGGATCGAGTCTATGGCTACACCTTC.

This clonotype was picked up many times. The chain uses TRBV5-6 and TRBJ1-2; D not certain. The CDR3 is 12 amino acids. V was trimmed by 4 bases and J by 3 bases, leaving 7 bases between them. The germline CDR1 and CDR2 sequences are SGHDT and YYEEEE. CDR3 region: CASSNRDYGYTF. The DNA for the CDR3 is TGTGCCAGCAGCAACCGGGACTATGGCTACACCTTC.

This clonotype was counted many times. The chain carries TRBV7-2 and TRBJ1-5; 7 positions match TRBD1. J gave up 2 bases and V 4 bases, and 5 bases lay outside the gene matches. This CDR3 is 15 amino acids long. Germline CDR1 SGHTA, CDR2 FQGNSA. The CDR3 DNA reads as TGTGCCAGCAGCTCAGGGGGAAGTGGCAATCAGCCCCAGCATTTT. It is translated as CASSSGGSGNQPQHF.

Remarks on this clonotype: A much larger clone differs from this one at a single base, so this may be a read error. V gene TRBV15 combines with J gene TRBJ2-3; no definite D call. CDR1 is LNHNV, CDR2 YYDKDF, per germline (reference sequence). This CDR3 spans 17 amino acids. In DNA, the CDR3 is TGTGCCACCAGCAGAGACCTTATAGTTTCCCGCACAGATACGCACTATTTT. The encoded protein is CATSRDLIVSRTDTHYF.

This clonotype appeared many times. V gene TRBV6-2 or TRBV6-3 combines with J gene TRBJ2-7, with 7 bases lining up with TRBD2. The length of the CDR3 is 16 residues. The germline gives CDR1 MNHEY, CDR2 SVGEGT. J was trimmed by 0 bases and V by 1 base; bases with no gene match: 6. DNA of the CDR3: TGTGCCAGCAGTTACTTAAGCGGGGCGAGCTCCTACGAGCAGTACTTC. It encodes CASSYLSGASSYEQYF.

This clonotype was counted only a few times. The rearrangement links TRBV29-1 to TRBJ1-1; TRBD1 is a possible D gene (5 bases). The germline V and J ends were trimmed by 6 bases and 2 bases, with 13 bases remaining between them. CDR1 and CDR2 (germline): SQVTM, ANQGSEA. This CDR3 is 13 amino acids long. This CDR3 reads CSVEGRGNTEAFF. Here the CDR3 DNA reads TGCAGCGTAGAGGGACGGGGAAACACTGAAGCTTTCTTT. Filled out from reference TRBV29-1 and TRBJ1-1, the complete variable domain reads SAVISQKPSRDICQRGTSLTIQCQVDSQVTMMFWYRQQPGQSLTLIATANQGSEATYESGFVIDKFPISRPNLTFSTLTVSNMSPEDSSIYLCSVEGRGNTEAFFGQGTRLTVV.

V is TRBV27 and J is TRBJ2-1, with a tentative D call TRBD2 (6 bases). Germline V CDR1 and CDR2: MNHEY, SMNVEV (reference sequence). The CDR3 has 15 residues. The V end lost 2 bases, the J end lost 9 bases, and 17 bases lay between the germline ends. CDR3 amino acids: CASSLRRDSHTEQFF. The CDR3 DNA follows: TGTGCCAGCAGTTTAAGGAGGGATAGTCATACTGAGCAGTTCTTC.

This clonotype occurred many times. The chain combines TRBV27 with TRBJ1-2; maybe TRBD1 (5 bases). The V end lost 4 bases, the J end lost 4 bases, and 13 bases lay between the germline ends. Germline CDR1 MNHEY, CDR2 SMNVEV (reference sequence). The length of the CDR3 is 14 residues. The CDR3 is CASSSRGGGYGYTF. The CDR3, as DNA: TGTGCCAGCAGTTCACGGGGCGGTGGCTATGGCTACACCTTC.

This clonotype was picked up many times. The chain joins TRBV28 to TRBJ2-5, with D possibly TRBD2 on 6 matching bases. There are 14 residues in the CDR3. Germline V lookup: CDR1 MDHEN, CDR2 SYDVKM. Trimming pared 4 bases from V and 2 bases from J, leaving 11 bases between. In DNA, the CDR3 is TGTGCCAGCAGTTCCCGACTAGTTCAAGAGACCCAGTACTTC. It is translated as CASSSRLVQETQYF.

This clonotype was seen many times. The chain combines TRBV15 with TRBJ2-5; perhaps D is TRBD1 or TRBD2 (5 bases each). The germline V gene has CDR1 LNHNV and CDR2 YYDKDF (reference sequence). The CDR3 length is 13 residues. Trimming shortened V by 8 bases and J by 5 bases, and 15 bases separated the two germline ends. CDR3 bases: TGTGCCACCCGCCAGGGCAGGGAGGAGACCCAGTACTTC. This encodes CATRQGREETQYF.

This clonotype was picked up many times. This chain connects TRBV5-6 to TRBJ1-1; D call uncertain. V was trimmed by 0 bases and J by 0 bases, leaving 9 bases between them. The CDR3 sequence is 15 residues long. The germline gives CDR1 SGHDT, CDR2 YYEEEE. The CDR3 sequence: CASSLARRLNTEAFF. As DNA, the CDR3 is TGTGCCAGCAGCTTGGCGAGGAGGCTGAACACTGAAGCTTTCTTT.

This clonotype has at least ten counts. V gene TRBV20-1 combines with J gene TRBJ2-4; the match to TRBD2 covers 7 bases. Trimming at V came to 1 base and at J to 11 bases, leaving 14 bases not matched to a gene. Germline CDR1 and CDR2: DFQATT and SNEGSKA (reference sequence). This CDR3 region has 15 residues. CDR3 protein: CSARGEAGAISVQYF. For the CDR3, the DNA is TGCAGTGCTAGAGGAGAGGCGGGAGCGATAAGTGTTCAGTACTTC.